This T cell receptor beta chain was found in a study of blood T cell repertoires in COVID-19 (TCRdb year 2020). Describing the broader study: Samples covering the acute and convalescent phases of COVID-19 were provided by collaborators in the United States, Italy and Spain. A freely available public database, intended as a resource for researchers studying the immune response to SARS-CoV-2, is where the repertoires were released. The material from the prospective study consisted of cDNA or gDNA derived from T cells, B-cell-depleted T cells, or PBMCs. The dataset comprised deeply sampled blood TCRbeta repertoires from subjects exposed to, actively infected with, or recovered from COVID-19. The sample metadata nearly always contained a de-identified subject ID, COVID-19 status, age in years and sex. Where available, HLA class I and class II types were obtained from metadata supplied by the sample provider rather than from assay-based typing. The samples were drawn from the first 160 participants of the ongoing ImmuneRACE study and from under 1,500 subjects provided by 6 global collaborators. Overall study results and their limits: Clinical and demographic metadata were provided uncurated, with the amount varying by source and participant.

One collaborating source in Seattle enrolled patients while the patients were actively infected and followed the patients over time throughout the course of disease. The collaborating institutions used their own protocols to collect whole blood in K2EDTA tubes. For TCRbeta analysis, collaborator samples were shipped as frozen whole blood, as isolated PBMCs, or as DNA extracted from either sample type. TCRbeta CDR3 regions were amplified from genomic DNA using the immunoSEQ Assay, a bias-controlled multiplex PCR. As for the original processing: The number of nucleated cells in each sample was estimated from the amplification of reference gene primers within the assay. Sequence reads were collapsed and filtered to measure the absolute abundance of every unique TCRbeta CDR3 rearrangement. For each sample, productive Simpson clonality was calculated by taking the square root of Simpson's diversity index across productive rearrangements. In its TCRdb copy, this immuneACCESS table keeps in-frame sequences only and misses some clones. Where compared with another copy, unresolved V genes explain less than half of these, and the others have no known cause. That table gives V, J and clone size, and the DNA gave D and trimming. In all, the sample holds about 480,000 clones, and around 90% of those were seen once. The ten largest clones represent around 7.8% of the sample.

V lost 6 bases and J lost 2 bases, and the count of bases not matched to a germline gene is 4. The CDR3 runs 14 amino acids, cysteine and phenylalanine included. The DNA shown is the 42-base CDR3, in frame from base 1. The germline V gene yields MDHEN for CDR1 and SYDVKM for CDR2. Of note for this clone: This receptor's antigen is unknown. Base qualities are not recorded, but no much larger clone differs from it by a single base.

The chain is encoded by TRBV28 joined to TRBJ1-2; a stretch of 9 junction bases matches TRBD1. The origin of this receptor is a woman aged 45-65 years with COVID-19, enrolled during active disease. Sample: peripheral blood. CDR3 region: CASSQTGGNYGYTF. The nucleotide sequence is TGTGCCAGCAGCCAGACAGGGGGGAACTATGGCTACACCTTC.